The clone carrying this T cell receptor beta chain was seen repeatedly, ten times or more. The sample is drawn from a study of Graves' ophthalmopathy and Graves' hyperthyroidism. Study-level background: Peripheral blood collection took place at initial diagnosis, before any treatment.

RNA transcripts yielded amplified TCR beta CDR3 regions. HTBI primers served in a first-round RT-PCR, which a second-round multiplex PCR followed. MiXCR, run by TCRdb on the multiplex PCR reads, gives a single entry per CDR3 protein. The sample has 600,000 to 650,000 distinct CDR3 sequences, over 20% seen once. This CDR3 comprises 15 residues. V lost 2 bases and J lost 11, with 21 bases in between. Germline CDR1 is MRHNA and CDR2 is SNTAGT. This chain uses TRBV6-4 with TRBJ1-1; D is perhaps TRBD1 (5 bases). The receptor was isolated from a woman under 30 with stable Graves' hyperthyroidism. Some clones in this sample may be carry-over from other donors' samples. Sequenced material: peripheral blood. The DNA of the CDR3 is TGTGCCAGCAGTGACCCGACGGGCGATACAGGAGACGCTTTCTTT. It translates to CASSDPTGDTGDAFF.